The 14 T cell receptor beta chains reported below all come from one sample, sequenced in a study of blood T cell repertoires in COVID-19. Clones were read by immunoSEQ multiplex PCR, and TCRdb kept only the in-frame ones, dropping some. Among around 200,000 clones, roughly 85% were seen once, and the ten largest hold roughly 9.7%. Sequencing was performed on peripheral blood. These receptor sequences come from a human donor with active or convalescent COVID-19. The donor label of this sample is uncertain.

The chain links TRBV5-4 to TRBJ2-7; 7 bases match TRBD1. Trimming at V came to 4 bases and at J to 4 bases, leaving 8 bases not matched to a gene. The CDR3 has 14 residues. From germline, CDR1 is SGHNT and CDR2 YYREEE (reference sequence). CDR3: CASSMGQPFYEQYF. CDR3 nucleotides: TGTGCCAGCAGCATGGGACAGCCCTTTTACGAGCAGTACTTC.

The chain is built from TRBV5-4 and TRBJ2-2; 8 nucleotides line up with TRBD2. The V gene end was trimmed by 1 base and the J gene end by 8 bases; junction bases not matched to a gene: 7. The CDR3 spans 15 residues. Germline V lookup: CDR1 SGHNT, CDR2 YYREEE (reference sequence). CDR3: CASSLKTGGVGELFF. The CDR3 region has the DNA TGTGCCAGCAGCTTGAAGACGGGAGGGGTAGGGGAGCTGTTTTTT.

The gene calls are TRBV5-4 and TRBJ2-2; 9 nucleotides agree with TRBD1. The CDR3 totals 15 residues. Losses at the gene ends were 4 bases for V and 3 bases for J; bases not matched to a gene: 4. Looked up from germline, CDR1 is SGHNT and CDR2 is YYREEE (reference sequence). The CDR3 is CASSGQGRDTGELFF. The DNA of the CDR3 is TGTGCCAGCAGCGGACAGGGGAGGGACACCGGGGAGCTGTTTTTT. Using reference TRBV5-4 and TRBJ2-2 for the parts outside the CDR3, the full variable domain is ETGVTQSPTHLIKTRGQQVTLRCSSQSGHNTVSWYQQALGQGPQFIFQYYREEENGRGNFPPRFSGLQFPNYSSELNVNALELDDSALYLCASSGQGRDTGELFFGEGSRLTVL.

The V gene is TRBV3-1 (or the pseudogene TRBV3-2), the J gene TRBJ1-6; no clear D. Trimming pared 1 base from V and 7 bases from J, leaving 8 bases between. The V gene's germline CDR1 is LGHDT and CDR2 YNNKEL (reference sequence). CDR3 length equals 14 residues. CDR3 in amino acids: CASSQVASNSPLHF. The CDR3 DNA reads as TGTGCCAGCAGCCAAGTGGCCTCGAATTCACCCCTCCACTTT.

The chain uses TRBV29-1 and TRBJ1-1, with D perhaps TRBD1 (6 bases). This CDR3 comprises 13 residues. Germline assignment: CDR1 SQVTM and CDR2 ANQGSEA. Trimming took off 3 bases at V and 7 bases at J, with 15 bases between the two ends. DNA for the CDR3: TGCAGCGTTGACCTACAGGGCTACCTTGAAGCTTTCTTT. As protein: CSVDLQGYLEAFF.

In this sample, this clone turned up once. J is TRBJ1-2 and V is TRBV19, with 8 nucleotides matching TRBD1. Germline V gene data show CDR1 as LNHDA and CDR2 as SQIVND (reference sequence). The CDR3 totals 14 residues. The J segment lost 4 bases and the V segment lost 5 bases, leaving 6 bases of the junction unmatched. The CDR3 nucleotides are TGTGCCAGTAGTCCGACAGGGGACCTCTATGGCTACACCTTC. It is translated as CASSPTGDLYGYTF.

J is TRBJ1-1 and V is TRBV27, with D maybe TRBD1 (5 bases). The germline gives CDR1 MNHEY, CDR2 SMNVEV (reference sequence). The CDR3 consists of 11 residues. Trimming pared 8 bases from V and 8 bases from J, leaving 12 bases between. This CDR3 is CASFSRGEAFF. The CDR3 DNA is TGTGCCAGCTTCTCCCGGGGGGAAGCTTTCTTT.

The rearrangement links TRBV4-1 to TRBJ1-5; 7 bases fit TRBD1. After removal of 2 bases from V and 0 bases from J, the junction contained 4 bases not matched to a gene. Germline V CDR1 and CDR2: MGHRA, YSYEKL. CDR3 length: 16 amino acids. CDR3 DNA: TGCGCCAGCAGCCAATCAGGGGGTTATAGCAATCAGCCCCAGCATTTT. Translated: CASSQSGGYSNQPQHF.

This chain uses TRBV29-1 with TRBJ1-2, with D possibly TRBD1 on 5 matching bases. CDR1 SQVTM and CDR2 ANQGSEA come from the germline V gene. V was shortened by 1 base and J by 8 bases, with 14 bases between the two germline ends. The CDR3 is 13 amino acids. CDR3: CSVEAPGPEGYTF. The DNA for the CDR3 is TGCAGCGTTGAAGCCCCAGGGCCGGAGGGCTACACCTTC.

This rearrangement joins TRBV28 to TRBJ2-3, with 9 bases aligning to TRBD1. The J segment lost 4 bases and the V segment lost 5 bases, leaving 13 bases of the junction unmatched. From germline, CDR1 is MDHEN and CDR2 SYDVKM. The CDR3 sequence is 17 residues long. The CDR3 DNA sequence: TGTGCCAGCAGTCTTCTAGGGACAGGGCCACCGTCAGATACGCAGTATTTT. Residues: CASSLLGTGPPSDTQYF. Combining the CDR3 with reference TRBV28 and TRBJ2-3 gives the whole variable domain DVKVTQSSRYLVKRTGEKVFLECVQDMDHENMFWYRQDPGLGLRLIYFSYDVKMKEKGDIPEGYSVSREKKERFSLILESASTNQTSMYLCASSLLGTGPPSDTQYFGPGTRLTVL.

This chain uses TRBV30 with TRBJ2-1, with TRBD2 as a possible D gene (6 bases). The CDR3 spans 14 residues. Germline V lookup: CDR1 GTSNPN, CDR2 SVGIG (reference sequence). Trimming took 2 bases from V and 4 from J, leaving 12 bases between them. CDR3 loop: CAWSLRAGYNEQFF. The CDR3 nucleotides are TGTGCCTGGAGTTTAAGGGCGGGGTACAATGAGCAGTTCTTC.

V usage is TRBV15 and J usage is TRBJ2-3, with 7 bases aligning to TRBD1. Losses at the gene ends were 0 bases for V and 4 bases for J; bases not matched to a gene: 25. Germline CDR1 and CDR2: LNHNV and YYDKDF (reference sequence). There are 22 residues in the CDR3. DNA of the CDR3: TGTGCCACCAGCAGAGATGGGTGGGACAGCACGTATCACATCGGGCACGCAGATACGCAGTATTTT. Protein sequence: CATSRDGWDSTYHIGHADTQYF.

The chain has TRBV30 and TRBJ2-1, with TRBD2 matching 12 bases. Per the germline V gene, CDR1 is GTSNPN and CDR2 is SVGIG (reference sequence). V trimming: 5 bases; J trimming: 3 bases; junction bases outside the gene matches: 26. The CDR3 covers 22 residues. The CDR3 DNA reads TGTGCCTGGGTCAACAGGGGTCCGCGACTAGCGGGAGCGCTGCAAGGCTACAATGAGCAGTTCTTC. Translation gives CAWVNRGPRLAGALQGYNEQFF.

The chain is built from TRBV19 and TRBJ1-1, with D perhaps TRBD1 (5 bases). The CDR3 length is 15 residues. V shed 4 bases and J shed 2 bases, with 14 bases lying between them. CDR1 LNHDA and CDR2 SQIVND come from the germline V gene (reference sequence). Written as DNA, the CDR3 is TGTGCCAGTAGTACACAGGCCCTCCTCAACACTGAAGCTTTCTTT. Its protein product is CASSTQALLNTEAFF.